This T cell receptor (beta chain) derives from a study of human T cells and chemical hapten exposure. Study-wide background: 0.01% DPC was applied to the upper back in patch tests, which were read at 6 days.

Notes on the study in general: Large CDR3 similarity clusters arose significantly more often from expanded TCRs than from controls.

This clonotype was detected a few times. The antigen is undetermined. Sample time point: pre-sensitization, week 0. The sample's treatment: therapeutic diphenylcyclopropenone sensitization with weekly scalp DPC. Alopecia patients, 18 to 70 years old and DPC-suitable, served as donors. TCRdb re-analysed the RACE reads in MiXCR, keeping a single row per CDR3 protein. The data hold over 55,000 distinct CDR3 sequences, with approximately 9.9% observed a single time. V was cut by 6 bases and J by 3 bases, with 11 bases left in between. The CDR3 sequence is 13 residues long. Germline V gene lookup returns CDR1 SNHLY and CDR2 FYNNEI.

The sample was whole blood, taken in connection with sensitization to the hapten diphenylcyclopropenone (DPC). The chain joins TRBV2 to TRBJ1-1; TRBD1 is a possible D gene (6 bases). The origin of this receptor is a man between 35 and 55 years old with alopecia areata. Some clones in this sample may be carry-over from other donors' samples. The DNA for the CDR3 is TGTGCCAGCAGCGCAACAGGGTACACTGAAGCTTTCTTT. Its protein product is CASSATGYTEAFF.